These 17 T cell receptor beta chains were sequenced from one sample in a study of blood T cell repertoires in COVID-19. Data came from immunoSEQ multiplex PCR; TCRdb stores just in-frame clones and leaves some out. The table lists 95,000 to 110,000 clones, roughly 84% of them singletons, with 13% in the top ten. The sample taken for sequencing was peripheral blood. The receptors were sampled from a human donor in a cohort sampled during active or convalescent COVID-19.

The chain couples TRBV14 to TRBJ1-4; D is possibly TRBD1 (5 bases). The germline CDR1 and CDR2 sequences are SGHDN and FVKESK. This CDR3 is built from 13 residues. Trimming took 4 bases from V and 8 from J, leaving 11 bases between them. The CDR3 reads CASSPLGGEKLFF. CDR3 DNA sequence: TGTGCCAGCAGCCCCCTTGGGGGGGAAAAACTGTTTTTT.

The chain employs TRBV13 and TRBJ2-1; 9 bases fit TRBD2. Germline lookup yields CDR1 PRHDT and CDR2 FYEKMQ (reference sequence). V lost 5 bases to trimming and J lost 1 base; unmatched junction nucleotides: 6. This CDR3 has 16 amino acids. CDR3 residues: CASSDYTSGSYNEQFF. DNA for the CDR3: TGTGCCAGCAGCGACTATACTAGCGGGTCCTACAATGAGCAGTTCTTC.

V gene TRBV18 combines with J gene TRBJ1-2, with D perhaps TRBD1 (6 bases). Germline V gene sequence: CDR1 KGHSH, CDR2 LQKENI. This CDR3 spans 15 amino acids. Trimming removed 3 bases at V and 8 bases at J, with 19 bases between. The CDR3 DNA is TGTGCCAGCTCACCCCTCAGGACAGAGAATAAAGGCTACACCTTC. Protein product: CASSPLRTENKGYTF.

The J gene is TRBJ1-4, the V gene TRBV12-3 or TRBV12-4, with 7 bases that match TRBD1. J lost 10 bases, V lost 9 bases, and 8 bases had no gene match. The CDR3 totals 12 residues. CDR3 DNA: TGTGCCAGTTTTACAGGGGTTGGAAAACTGTTTTTT. Protein: CASFTGVGKLFF.

Here the CDR3 DNA reads TGTGCCAGCAGCGTCTGGCGGGAACAAGAGACCCAGTACTTC. Translated, it gives CASSVWREQETQYF. This chain links TRBV5-4 with TRBJ2-5, with D possibly being TRBD2 (6 bases). Germline CDR1 SGHNT, CDR2 YYREEE (reference sequence). V gave up 4 bases and J gave up 2 bases, with 12 bases separating them. CDR3 length: 14 residues.

This chain connects TRBV11-3 to TRBJ1-4, with no clear D. The CDR3 is made up of 13 amino acids. The germline V and J ends were trimmed by 4 bases and 8 bases, with 11 bases remaining between them. CDR1 SGHNT and CDR2 YENEEA come from the germline V gene. The CDR3 here is CASSSGAWEKLFF. The CDR3 nucleotides read TGTGCCAGCAGCTCCGGAGCTTGGGAAAAACTGTTTTTT. The complete variable domain, with remaining parts taken from reference TRBV11-3 and TRBJ1-4, reads EAGVVQSPRYKIIEKKQPVAFWCNPISGHNTLYWYLQNLGQGPELLIRYENEEAVDDSQLPKDRFSAERLKGVDSTLKIQPAELGDSAVYLCASSSGAWEKLFFGSGTQLSVL.

The gene calls are TRBV14 and TRBJ1-1; 7 bases are shared with TRBD1. From germline, CDR1 is SGHDN and CDR2 FVKESK. The CDR3 consists of 18 residues. V was pared by 4 bases and J by 1 base, with 15 bases of the junction left unmatched. CDR3 in amino acids: CASSPSQGTRTTNTEAFF. The CDR3 DNA reads as TGTGCCAGCAGCCCTTCACAGGGGACCCGAACGACGAACACTGAAGCTTTCTTT.

This chain links TRBV7-2 with TRBJ1-3; unclear D gene. This CDR3 has 11 amino acids. Germline CDR1 and CDR2: SGHTA and FQGNSA. V lost 4 bases, J lost 6 bases, and 4 bases lay in between. The CDR3 nucleotides are TGTGCCAGCAGCTCCTCAAACACCATATATTTT. As protein: CASSSSNTIYF.

This clone was observed once. The V gene is TRBV4-1, the J gene TRBJ2-4, with 9 positions matching TRBD2. Trimming took 0 bases from V and 2 from J; bases not matched to a gene: 5. The CDR3 contains 17 residues. Germline V CDR1 and CDR2: MGHRA, YSYEKL. Written as DNA, the CDR3 is TGCGCCAGCAGCCAAGAGGGGCTAGCGGGGTCCAAAAACATTCAGTACTTC. This codes for CASSQEGLAGSKNIQYF.

The chain has TRBV4-1 and TRBJ2-5, with D unresolved. CDR1 and CDR2 from the germline V gene are MGHRA and YSYEKL. The CDR3 runs to 13 residues. Trimming removed 1 base at V and 7 bases at J, with 10 bases between. CDR3 sequence reads: CASSQAISGTQYF. The CDR3 DNA reads as TGCGCCAGCAGCCAAGCGATCTCCGGGACCCAGTACTTC.

This clone was observed once. The V and J genes are TRBV5-6 and TRBJ2-1; 9 bases align to TRBD2. This CDR3 is built from 13 residues. The J segment lost 10 bases and the V segment lost 10 bases, leaving 12 bases of the junction unmatched. The germline V gene encodes CDR1 SGHDT and CDR2 YYEEEE. CDR3 residues: CAAGGPAGGEQFF. CDR3 bases: TGTGCCGCGGGGGGGCCGGCGGGAGGAGAGCAGTTCTTC.

This sequence joins TRBV15 and TRBJ2-7, with a tentative D call TRBD2 (5 bases). Germline-derived CDR1 and CDR2 are LNHNV and YYDKDF (reference sequence). Trimming removed 0 bases from V and 12 bases from J, with 15 bases in between. This CDR3 comprises 13 residues. In DNA form, the CDR3 reads TGTGCCACCAGCAGAGACCTGGGAGATGGTCGGTACTTC. Amino acids: CATSRDLGDGRYF.

In DNA, the CDR3 is TGTGCCAGCAGTCGACAGGGGACTGAAGCTTTCTTT. Protein: CASSRQGTEAFF. This sequence joins TRBV6-5 and TRBJ1-1, with TRBD1 matching over 8 bases. The germline gives CDR1 MNHEY, CDR2 SVGAGI. This CDR3 has 12 residues. Germline trimming cut 5 bases from V and 5 bases from J; bases unmatched to any gene: 1.

This chain links TRBV5-1 with TRBJ1-2; a weak D match, TRBD1 (6 bases). The CDR3 consists of 14 residues. With 5 bases removed from V and 6 bases from J, the gap between germline ends came to 17 bases. Germline V CDR1 and CDR2: SGHRS, YFSETQ. CDR3 DNA sequence: TGCGCCAGCAGAAGACAGGACGGTAGAGATGGCTACACCTTC. Its protein is CASRRQDGRDGYTF.

The genes are TRBV4-3 and TRBJ1-3; TRBD1 is a possible D gene (6 bases). Between the trimmed V and J ends, which lost 2 bases and 0 bases, there was a span of 8 bases. Germline CDR1 reads LGHNA; CDR2 reads YSLEER. This CDR3 has 15 amino acids. CDR3 in DNA: TGCGCCAGCAGCCAATTGACAGGCTCTGGAAACACCATATATTTT. Amino acids: CASSQLTGSGNTIYF.

V gene TRBV19 combines with J gene TRBJ2-7, with 7 bases matching TRBD2. Losses at the gene ends were 1 base for V and 6 bases for J; bases not matched to a gene: 6. Germline V gives CDR1 LNHDA, CDR2 SQIVND (reference sequence). CDR3 size: 14 residues. CDR3 in DNA: TGTGCCAGTAGTATAGGAGGTTCGGGAGGCGAGCAGTACTTC. Translation gives CASSIGGSGGEQYF.

This CDR3 reads CATSRPIGTGDYEQYF. CDR3 sequence (DNA): TGTGCCACCAGCAGACCGATTGGGACAGGGGACTACGAGCAGTACTTC. J is TRBJ2-7 and V is TRBV15, with 10 bases matching TRBD1. After removal of 2 bases from V and 3 bases from J, the junction contained 7 bases not matched to a gene. There are 16 residues in the CDR3. CDR1 and CDR2 from the germline V gene are LNHNV and YYDKDF (reference sequence).